One and the same sample provided the 7 T cell receptor beta chains below, sequenced in a study of cytomegalovirus exposure and HLA in healthy donors. The PCR contained 60 Vbeta and 13 Jbeta primers. Profiling relied on immunoSEQ multiplex PCR, and the TCRdb table lists in-frame clones only, not all of them. The table records 150,000 to 200,000 clones, roughly 60% of them present only once. The specimen was PBMCs. The receptors originated from a man aged 40-50 years in good health and CMV-seronegative.

The rearrangement links TRBV30 to TRBJ2-2, with 8 bases matching TRBD1. The junction had 5 bases not matched to a gene; V was cut back by 5 bases and J by 3 bases. There are 14 residues in the CDR3. Per germline, CDR1 GTSNPN and CDR2 SVGIG (reference sequence). Here the CDR3 DNA reads TGTGCCTGGGTGCAGGGGGCCGACACCGGGGAGCTGTTTTTT. It translates to CAWVQGADTGELFF.

The chain uses TRBV7-3 and TRBJ2-2; D is unclear. Trimming left V 6 bases short and J 0 bases short, with 8 bases between. The CDR3 spans 14 residues. Germline lookup yields CDR1 SGHTA and CDR2 FQGTGA. This chain's CDR3 is CASSRGANTGELFF. CDR3 DNA sequence: TGTGCCAGCAGTAGAGGTGCGAACACCGGGGAGCTGTTTTTT. Complete variable domain (other parts from reference TRBV7-3 and TRBJ2-2): GAGVSQTPSNKVTEKGKYVELRCDPISGHTALYWYRQSLGQGPEFLIYFQGTGAADDSGLPNDRFFAVRPEGSVSTLKIQRTERGDSAVYLCASSRGANTGELFFGEGSRLTVL.

V gene TRBV27 combines with J gene TRBJ2-5; TRBD1 agrees at 8 bases. Germline CDR1 is MNHEY and CDR2 is SMNVEV (reference sequence). The V and J ends lost 3 bases and 4 bases, in that order; junction bases with no gene match: 7. This CDR3 region has 15 residues. The CDR3 sequence: CASSFNGGQGETQYF. CDR3 sequence (DNA): TGTGCCAGCAGTTTCAACGGAGGACAGGGAGAGACCCAGTACTTC.

DNA of the CDR3: TGTGCCAGCAGCTTAGCAGGGGACCTCTATGGCTACACCTTC. Protein product: CASSLAGDLYGYTF. The V gene is TRBV5-4, the J gene TRBJ1-2, with D perhaps TRBD1 (6 bases). CDR1 is SGHNT, CDR2 YYREEE, per germline (reference sequence). Trimming shortened V by 2 bases and J by 4 bases, and 12 bases separated the two germline ends. The CDR3 consists of 14 residues.

The chain uses TRBV11-2 and TRBJ2-3; 7 positions match TRBD2. CDR1 and CDR2 (germline): SGHAT, FQNNGV. The CDR3 runs 17 residues. Trimming took 3 bases from V and 6 from J; bases not matched to a gene: 15. The CDR3 coding sequence is TGTGCCAGCAGCTTCGTAGGCGGGAGAAACTCCCCTGATACGCAGTATTTT. This gives the protein CASSFVGGRNSPDTQYF. The full variable domain, rest sourced from reference TRBV11-2 and TRBJ2-3, is EAGVAQSPRYKIIEKRQSVAFWCNPISGHATLYWYQQILGQGPKLLIQFQNNGVVDDSQLPKDRFSAERLKGVDSTLKIQPAKLEDSAVYLCASSFVGGRNSPDTQYFGPGTRLTVL.

A note on this clone: The sample contains more than one DNA sequence encoding this CDR3. The gene calls are TRBV27 and TRBJ2-1; 10 bases line up with TRBD1. This CDR3 comprises 15 residues. Germline values: CDR1 MNHEY, CDR2 SMNVEV (reference sequence). Trimming cost V 4 bases and J 3 bases; bases outside gene matches: 3. CDR3 sequence reads: CASSSRDRGYNEQFF. The DNA for the CDR3 is TGTGCCAGCAGTTCCCGGGACAGGGGCTACAATGAGCAGTTCTTC.

The rearrangement uses TRBV5-6 and TRBJ1-1; D ambiguous. Germline V gene sequence: CDR1 SGHDT, CDR2 YYEEEE. The V and J ends lost 1 base and 0 bases respectively, with 10 bases between them. CDR3 length: 15 amino acids. The CDR3: CASSLQSYMNTEAFF. CDR3 coding DNA: TGTGCCAGCAGCTTGCAAAGTTACATGAACACTGAAGCTTTCTTT.